This T cell receptor beta chain was captured in a study of cytomegalovirus exposure and HLA in healthy donors. General study points: Prediction of most subjects' HLA-A and HLA-B alleles by TCR beta sequences was reportedly accurate.

The PCR ran on 60 Vbeta and 13 Jbeta primers. Measured with immunoSEQ multiplex PCR; TCRdb has only the in-frame clones, and not every one. The table shows approximately 130,000 clones, with over 70% occurring only once. The CDR3 length is 17 residues. Turning to this clone: Its antigen is as yet unknown.

The sample was PBMCs. This sequence joins TRBV12-2 and TRBJ2-7; TRBD1, as called in the table, went unchecked against the DNA. TRBV12-2 is designated a pseudogene. The sequence came from a man in his thirties or forties in good health and CMV-seronegative. CDR3 sequence: CASRPRGGQGDPYEQYF. The CDR3 DNA sequence: TGTGCAAGTCGCCCGAGGGGCGGACAGGGGGATCCCTACGAGCAGTACTTC.